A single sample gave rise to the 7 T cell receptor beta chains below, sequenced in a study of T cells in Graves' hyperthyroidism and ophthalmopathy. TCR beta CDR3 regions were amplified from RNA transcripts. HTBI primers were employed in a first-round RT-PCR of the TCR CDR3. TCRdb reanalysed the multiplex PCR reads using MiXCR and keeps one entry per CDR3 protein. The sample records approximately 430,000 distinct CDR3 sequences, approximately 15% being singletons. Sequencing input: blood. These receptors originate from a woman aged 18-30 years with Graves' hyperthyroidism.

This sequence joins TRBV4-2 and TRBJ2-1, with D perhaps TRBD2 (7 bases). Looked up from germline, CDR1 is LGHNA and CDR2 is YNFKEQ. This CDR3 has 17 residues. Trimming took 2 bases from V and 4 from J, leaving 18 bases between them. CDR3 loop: CASSQLGGGGQYNEQFF. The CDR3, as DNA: TGTGCCAGCAGCCAATTGGGGGGCGGGGGCCAATACAATGAGCAGTTCTTC.

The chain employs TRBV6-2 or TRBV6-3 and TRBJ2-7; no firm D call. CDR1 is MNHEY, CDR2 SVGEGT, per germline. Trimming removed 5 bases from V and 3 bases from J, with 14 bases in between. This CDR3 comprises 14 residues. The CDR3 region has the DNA TGTGCCAGCAGTCTCCCGACGGTGAACTACGAGCAGTACTTC. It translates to CASSLPTVNYEQYF.

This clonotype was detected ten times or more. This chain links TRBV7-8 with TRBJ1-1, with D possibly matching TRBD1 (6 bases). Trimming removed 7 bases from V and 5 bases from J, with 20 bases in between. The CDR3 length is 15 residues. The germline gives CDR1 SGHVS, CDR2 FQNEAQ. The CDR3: CASTKSQQGGTEAFF. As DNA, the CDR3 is TGTGCCAGCACCAAATCGCAACAGGGAGGGACTGAAGCTTTCTTT.

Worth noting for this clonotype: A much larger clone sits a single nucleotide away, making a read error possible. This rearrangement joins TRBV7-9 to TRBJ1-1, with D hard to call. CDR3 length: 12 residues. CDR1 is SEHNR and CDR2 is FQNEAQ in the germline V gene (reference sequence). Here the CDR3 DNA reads TGTGCCAGCAGCTTAGGGAGGACTGAAGCTCTCTTT. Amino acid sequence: CASSLGRTEALF. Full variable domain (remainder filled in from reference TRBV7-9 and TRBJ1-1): DTGVSQNPRHKITKRGQNVTFRCDPISEHNRLYWYRQTLGQGPEFLTYFQNEAQLEKSRLLSDRFSAERPKGSFSTLEIQRTEQGDSAMYLCASSLGRTEALFGQGTRLTVV.

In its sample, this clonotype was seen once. The CDR3 DNA reads TGTGCCAGCAGTTTAGGGCAATCCAAAAACATTCAGTACTTC. Protein product: CASSLGQSKNIQYF. The chain combines TRBV12-3 or TRBV12-4 with TRBJ2-4; D not resolved. V lost 1 base and J 2 bases, leaving 6 bases between the germline ends. The CDR3 consists of 14 residues.

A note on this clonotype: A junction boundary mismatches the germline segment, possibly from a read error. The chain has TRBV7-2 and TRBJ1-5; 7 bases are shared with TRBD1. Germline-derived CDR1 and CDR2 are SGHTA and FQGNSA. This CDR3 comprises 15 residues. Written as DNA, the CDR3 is TGTGCCCGCAGCTCCCGGCCGACAGGGAATCAGCCCCAGCATTTT. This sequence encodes CARSSRPTGNQPQHF.

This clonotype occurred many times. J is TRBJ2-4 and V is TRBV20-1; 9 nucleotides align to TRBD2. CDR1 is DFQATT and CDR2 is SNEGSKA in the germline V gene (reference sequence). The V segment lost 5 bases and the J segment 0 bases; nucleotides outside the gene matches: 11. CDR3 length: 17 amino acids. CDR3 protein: CSAGRLAAVLAKNIQYF. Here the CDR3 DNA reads TGCAGTGCTGGCCGACTAGCGGCGGTTCTAGCCAAAAACATTCAGTACTTC.